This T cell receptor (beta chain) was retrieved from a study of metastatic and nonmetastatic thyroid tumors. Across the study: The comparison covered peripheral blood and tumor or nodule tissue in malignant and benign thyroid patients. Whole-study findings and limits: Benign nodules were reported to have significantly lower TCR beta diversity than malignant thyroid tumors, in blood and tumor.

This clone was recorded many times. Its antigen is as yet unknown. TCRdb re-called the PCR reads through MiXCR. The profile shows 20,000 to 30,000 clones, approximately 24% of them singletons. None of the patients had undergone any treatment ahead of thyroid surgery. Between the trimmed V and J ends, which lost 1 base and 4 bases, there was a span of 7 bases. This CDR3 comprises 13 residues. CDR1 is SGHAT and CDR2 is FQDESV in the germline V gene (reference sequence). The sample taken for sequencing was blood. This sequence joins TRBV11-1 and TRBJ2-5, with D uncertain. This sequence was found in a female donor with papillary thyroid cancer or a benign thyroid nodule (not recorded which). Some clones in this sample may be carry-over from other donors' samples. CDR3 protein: CASSLGLGETQYF. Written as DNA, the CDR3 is TGTGCCAGCAGCTTAGGACTGGGAGAGACCCAGTACTTC. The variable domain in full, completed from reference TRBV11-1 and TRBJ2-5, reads EAEVAQSPRYKITEKSQAVAFWCDPISGHATLYWYRQILGQGPELLVQFQDESVVDDSQLPKDRFSAERLKGVDSTLKIQPAELGDSAMYLCASSLGLGETQYFGPGTRLLVL.